The T cell receptor beta chain described here comes from a study of human T cells and chemical hapten exposure. About the study: Chiefly women, the patients showed alopecia areata, totalis or universalis.

TCRdb re-called the RACE reads through MiXCR, storing one row per CDR3 protein. The data show 75,000 to 100,000 distinct CDR3 sequences, over 9.5% seen once. This clonotype was observed many times. The time point denotes: patch test 1, 2 weeks after DPC sensitization. Noted treatment: therapeutic diphenylcyclopropenone sensitization with weekly scalp DPC. From germline, CDR1 is LGHDT and CDR2 YNNKEL (reference sequence). V dropped 0 bases and J dropped 7 bases, with 13 bases sitting between them. The CDR3 is 14 amino acids. The sequencing here drew on whole blood, taken in connection with sensitization to the hapten diphenylcyclopropenone (DPC). The chain uses TRBV3-1 and TRBJ2-7; D tentatively fits TRBD1 or TRBD2 (6 bases each). The sequence derives from a woman aged 55-70 years with alopecia areata. Some clones in this sample may be carry-over from other donors' samples. The CDR3 DNA reads as TGTGCCAGCAGCCAAGATGTGGGGGGCCGGGAGCAGTACTTC. Protein sequence: CASSQDVGGREQYF.